One sample yielded the 13 T cell receptor beta chains listed below, sequenced in a study of T cell clones after liver transplantation. The data were produced by immunoSEQ multiplex PCR, yet TCRdb's version contains in-frame clones alone and is incomplete. The sample lists about 58,000 clones; around two thirds were seen once. The sequencing used CD4+ T cells from blood, collected at the approximately 16-month timepoint. The receptor source for this set is a human patient who received a liver transplant. The T cells may come from the graft donor.

The chain couples TRBV29-1 to TRBJ2-5, with a weak D call TRBD2 (5 bases). The V gene's germline CDR1 is SQVTM and CDR2 ANQGSEA. The CDR3 sequence is 11 residues long. The V end was cut by 7 bases, the J end by 5 bases, with 11 bases between. CDR3 in DNA: TGCAGCGCTCGGGAAGGGGAGACCCAGTACTTC. It codes for CSAREGETQYF.

Ten or more counts support this clone. V usage is TRBV5-4 and J usage is TRBJ2-2, with 11 bases lining up with TRBD1. CDR1 SGHNT and CDR2 YYREEE come from the germline V gene (reference sequence). CDR3 length: 17 residues. The V gene end was trimmed by 4 bases and the J gene end by 4 bases; junction bases not matched to a gene: 9. CDR3 protein: CASSPAGQGVVTGELFF. In DNA form, the CDR3 reads TGTGCCAGCAGCCCCGCGGGACAGGGGGTAGTCACCGGGGAGCTGTTTTTT.

The chain joins TRBV6-4 to TRBJ2-3; weak D call: TRBD2 (6 bases). The V gene lost 3 bases and the J gene lost 3 bases, with 10 bases spanning the gap. Germline CDR1 and CDR2: MRHNA and SNTAGT. The CDR3 totals 14 residues. CDR3 nucleotide sequence: TGTGCCAGCAGTGAGTCTCTAGCGACAGATACGCAGTATTTT. Protein product: CASSESLATDTQYF.

The chain is built from TRBV5-1 and TRBJ2-5, with 11 nucleotides matching TRBD2. Germline assignment: CDR1 SGHRS and CDR2 YFSETQ. This CDR3 is built from 15 residues. With V trimmed by 4 bases and J by 5 bases, 7 bases remained unmatched. CDR3 nucleotide sequence: TGCGCCAGCAGCCCGGGACTAGCGGTGGGGGAGACCCAGTACTTC. The encoded protein is CASSPGLAVGETQYF.

The sample holds a few counts of this clone. The chain couples TRBV5-4 to TRBJ1-2, with 7 positions matching TRBD1. CDR1 is SGHNT, CDR2 YYREEE, per germline (reference sequence). The CDR3 contains 15 residues. The V and J ends lost 1 base and 7 bases, in that order; junction bases with no gene match: 10. The CDR3 reads CASSLLRQGKGGYTF. The CDR3 DNA reads TGTGCCAGCAGCTTGTTGAGACAGGGAAAGGGTGGCTACACCTTC. Drawing the rest from reference TRBV5-4 and TRBJ1-2, the complete variable domain is ETGVTQSPTHLIKTRGQQVTLRCSSQSGHNTVSWYQQALGQGPQFIFQYYREEENGRGNFPPRFSGLQFPNYSSELNVNALELDDSALYLCASSLLRQGKGGYTFGSGTRLTVV.

The chain recombines TRBV11-2 with TRBJ1-2; 11 bases map to TRBD1. In germline, CDR1 is SGHAT, CDR2 FQNNGV. The CDR3 runs 15 residues. V dropped 5 bases and J dropped 4; count of bases not matched to a gene: 6. CDR3 coding DNA: TGTGCCAGCAGCGGACAGGGGGCCACCGGCTATGGCTACACCTTC. Its translation is CASSGQGATGYGYTF.

The V call is TRBV19, the J call TRBJ2-3; no firm D call. The germline gives CDR1 LNHDA, CDR2 SQIVND (reference sequence). V was clipped by 4 bases and J by 1 base, with 3 bases between them. CDR3 length: 12 amino acids. CDR3 sequence reads: CASSTRTDTQYF. The CDR3 DNA sequence: TGTGCCAGTAGTACCCGCACAGATACGCAGTATTTT.

This clone was seen a handful of times. V is TRBV2 and J is TRBJ2-5, with no clear D. Deletions cut 3 bases from V and 5 bases from J, with 10 bases between. CDR1 SNHLY and CDR2 FYNNEI come from the germline V gene. This CDR3 contains 13 residues. CDR3 sequence reads: CASSDVVPETQYF. For the CDR3, the DNA is TGTGCCAGCAGTGATGTGGTTCCGGAGACCCAGTACTTC.

This CDR3 reads CASSEAGTGGNYGYTF. The CDR3 nucleotides are TGTGCCAGCAGTGAGGCCGGGACAGGGGGCAACTATGGCTACACCTTC. V gene TRBV6-1 combines with J gene TRBJ1-2, with TRBD1 matching 12 bases. This CDR3 comprises 16 residues. Trimming cost V 3 bases and J 2 bases; bases outside gene matches: 4. The germline V gene has CDR1 MNHNS and CDR2 SASEGT.

Only a few counts were recorded for this clone. The chain combines TRBV6-5 with TRBJ1-6, with a weak D call TRBD1 (5 bases). V was clipped by 2 bases and J by 7 bases, with 9 bases between them. This CDR3 contains 14 residues. Germline CDR1 reads MNHEY; CDR2 reads SVGAGI. CDR3 DNA sequence: TGTGCCAGCAGTTACAGGTCAGGGAATTCACCCCTCCACTTT. Protein product: CASSYRSGNSPLHF.

This sequence joins TRBV23-1 and TRBJ1-4; unclear D gene. TRBV23-1 is identified as an open reading frame with a role that is uncertain. The CDR3 has 15 amino acids. V lost 1 base and J 4 bases, leaving 10 bases between the germline ends. The chain's CDR3 is CASSQFRLLNEKLFF. DNA of the CDR3: TGCGCCAGCAGTCAATTTAGACTCCTTAATGAAAAACTGTTTTTT.

In its sample, this clone was seen once. The chain couples TRBV7-9 to TRBJ2-1; 9 bases map to TRBD2. The CDR3 runs to 16 residues. Germline trimming cut 0 bases from V and 5 bases from J; bases unmatched to any gene: 5. The germline gives CDR1 SEHNR, CDR2 FQNEAQ (reference sequence). CDR3 DNA sequence: TGTGCCAGCAGCTTAGCTCTAGCGGGACTAAACAATGAGCAGTTCTTC. This translates into CASSLALAGLNNEQFF.

The V call is TRBV7-9, the J call TRBJ2-1; D unresolved. The CDR3 covers 11 residues. CDR1 is SEHNR, CDR2 FQNEAQ, per germline (reference sequence). Trimming pared 5 bases from V and 5 bases from J, leaving 4 bases between. The CDR3 here is CASSEHNEQFF. CDR3 in DNA: TGTGCCAGCAGCGAACACAATGAGCAGTTCTTC.